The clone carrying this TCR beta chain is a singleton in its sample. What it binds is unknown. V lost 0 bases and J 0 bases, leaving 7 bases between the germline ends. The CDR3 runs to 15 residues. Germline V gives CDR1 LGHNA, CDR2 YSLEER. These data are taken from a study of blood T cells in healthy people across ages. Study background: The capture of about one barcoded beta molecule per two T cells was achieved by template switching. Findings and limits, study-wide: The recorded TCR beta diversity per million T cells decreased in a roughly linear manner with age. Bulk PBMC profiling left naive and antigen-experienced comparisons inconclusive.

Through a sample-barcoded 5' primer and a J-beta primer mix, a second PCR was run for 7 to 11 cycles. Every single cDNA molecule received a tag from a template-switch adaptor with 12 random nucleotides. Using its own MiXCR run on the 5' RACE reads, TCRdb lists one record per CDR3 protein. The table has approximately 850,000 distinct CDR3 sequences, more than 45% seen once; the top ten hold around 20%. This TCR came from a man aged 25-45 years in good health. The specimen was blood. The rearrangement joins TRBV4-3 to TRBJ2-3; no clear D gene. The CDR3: CASSQESGSTDTQYF. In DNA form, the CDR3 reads TGCGCCAGCAGCCAAGAATCCGGGAGCACAGATACGCAGTATTTT.